The next 2 T cell receptor beta chains were all read from a single sample in a study of chemoradiotherapy in HPV16-positive cancers. Sequenced by immunoSEQ multiplex PCR; TCRdb stores in-frame clones only, minus some. Among 20,000 to 25,000 clones listed, over 85% were seen once. The source material was blood, sampled from a patient who underwent chemoradiotherapy. The receptors were gathered from a human donor with HPV-associated anogenital cancer.

The chain couples TRBV2 to TRBJ1-6; TRBD1 might be the D (5 bases). The CDR3 is made up of 16 amino acids. Trimming removed 8 bases at V and 1 base at J, with 15 bases between. CDR1 SNHLY and CDR2 FYNNEI come from the germline V gene. The CDR3 region has the DNA TGTGCCAGCGAGACAGCCCCAAGGTCCTATAATTCACCCCTCCACTTT. Protein: CASETAPRSYNSPLHF.

CDR3 nucleotides: TGTGCCTGGAGTGCGACAGGGAACACTGAAGCTTTCTTT. Its translation: CAWSATGNTEAFF. V usage is TRBV30 and J usage is TRBJ1-1; tentatively, D is TRBD1 (6 bases). V gave up 1 base and J gave up 1 base, with 7 bases separating them. In germline, CDR1 is GTSNPN, CDR2 SVGIG (reference sequence). The CDR3 spans 13 residues.